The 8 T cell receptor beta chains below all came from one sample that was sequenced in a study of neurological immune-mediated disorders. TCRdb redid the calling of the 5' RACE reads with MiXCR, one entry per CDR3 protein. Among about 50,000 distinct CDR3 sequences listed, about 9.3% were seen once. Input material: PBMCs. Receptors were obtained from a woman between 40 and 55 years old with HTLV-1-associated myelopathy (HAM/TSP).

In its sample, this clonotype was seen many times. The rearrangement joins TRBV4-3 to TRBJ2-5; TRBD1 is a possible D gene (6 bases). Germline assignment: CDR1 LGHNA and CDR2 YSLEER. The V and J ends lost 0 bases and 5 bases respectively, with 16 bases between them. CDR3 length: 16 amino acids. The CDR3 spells CASSQDFTGPLETQYF. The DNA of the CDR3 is TGCGCCAGCAGCCAAGATTTCACAGGGCCATTGGAGACCCAGTACTTC.

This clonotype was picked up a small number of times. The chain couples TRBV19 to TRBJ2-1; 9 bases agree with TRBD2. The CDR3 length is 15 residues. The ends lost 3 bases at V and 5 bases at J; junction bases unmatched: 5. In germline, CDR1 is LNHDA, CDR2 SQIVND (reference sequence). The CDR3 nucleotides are TGTGCCAGTAGTATTAAGCGGGGGGTCCACAATGAGCAGTTCTTC. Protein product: CASSIKRGVHNEQFF.

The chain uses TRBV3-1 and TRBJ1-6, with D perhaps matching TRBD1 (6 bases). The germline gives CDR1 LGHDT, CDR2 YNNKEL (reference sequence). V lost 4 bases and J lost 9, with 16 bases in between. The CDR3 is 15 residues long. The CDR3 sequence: CASSPIRDRSSPLHF. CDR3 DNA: TGTGCCAGCAGCCCCATCAGAGACAGGAGTTCACCCCTCCACTTT. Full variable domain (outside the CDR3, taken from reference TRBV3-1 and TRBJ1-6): DTAVSQTPKYLVTQMGNDKSIKCEQNLGHDTMYWYKQDSKKFLKIMFSYNNKELIINETVPNRFSPKSPDKAHLNLHINSLELGDSAVYFCASSPIRDRSSPLHFGNGTRLTVT.

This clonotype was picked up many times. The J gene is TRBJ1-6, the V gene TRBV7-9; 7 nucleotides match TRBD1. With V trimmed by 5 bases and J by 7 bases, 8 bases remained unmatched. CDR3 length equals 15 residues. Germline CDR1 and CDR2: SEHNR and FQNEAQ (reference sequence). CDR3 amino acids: CASSPGTAVNSPLHF. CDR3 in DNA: TGTGCCAGCAGCCCTGGGACAGCCGTAAATTCACCCCTCCACTTT.

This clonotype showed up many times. CDR3 coding DNA: TGTGCCAGCAGCGACCCCAGGGAAGGTCCCACTGAAGCTTTCTTT. This sequence encodes CASSDPREGPTEAFF. The chain employs TRBV6-5 and TRBJ1-1; possibly TRBD1 for D (5 bases). The V and J ends lost 6 bases and 4 bases respectively, with 18 bases between them. Germline CDR1 and CDR2: MNHEY and SVGAGI. The CDR3 runs 15 residues.

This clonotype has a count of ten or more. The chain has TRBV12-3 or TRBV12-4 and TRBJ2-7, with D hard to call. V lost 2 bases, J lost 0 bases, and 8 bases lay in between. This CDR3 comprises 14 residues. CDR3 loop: CASSLSGSSYEQYF. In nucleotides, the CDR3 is TGTGCCAGCAGTTTATCAGGCAGCTCCTACGAGCAGTACTTC.

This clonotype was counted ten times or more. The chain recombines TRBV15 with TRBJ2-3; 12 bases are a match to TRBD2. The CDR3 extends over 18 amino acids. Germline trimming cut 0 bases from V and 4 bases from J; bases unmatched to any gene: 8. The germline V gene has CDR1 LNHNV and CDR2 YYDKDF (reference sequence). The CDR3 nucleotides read TGTGCCACCAGCAGAGATCAAGGCCTAGCGGGGGGGCCAGATACGCAGTATTTT. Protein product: CATSRDQGLAGGPDTQYF. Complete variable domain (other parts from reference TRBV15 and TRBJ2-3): DAMVIQNPRYQVTQFGKPVTLSCSQTLNHNVMYWYQQKSSQAPKLLFHYYDKDFNNEADTPDNFQSRRPNTSFCFLDIRSPGLGDTAMYLCATSRDQGLAGGPDTQYFGPGTRLTVL.

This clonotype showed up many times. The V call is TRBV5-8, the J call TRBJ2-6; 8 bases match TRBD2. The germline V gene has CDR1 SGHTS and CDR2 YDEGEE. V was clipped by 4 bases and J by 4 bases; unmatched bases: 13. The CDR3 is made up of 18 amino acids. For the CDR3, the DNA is TGTGCCAGCAGCAAGTTCGGGGGGGGGCCTTCCGGGGCCAACGTCCTGACTTTC. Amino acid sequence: CASSKFGGGPSGANVLTF.